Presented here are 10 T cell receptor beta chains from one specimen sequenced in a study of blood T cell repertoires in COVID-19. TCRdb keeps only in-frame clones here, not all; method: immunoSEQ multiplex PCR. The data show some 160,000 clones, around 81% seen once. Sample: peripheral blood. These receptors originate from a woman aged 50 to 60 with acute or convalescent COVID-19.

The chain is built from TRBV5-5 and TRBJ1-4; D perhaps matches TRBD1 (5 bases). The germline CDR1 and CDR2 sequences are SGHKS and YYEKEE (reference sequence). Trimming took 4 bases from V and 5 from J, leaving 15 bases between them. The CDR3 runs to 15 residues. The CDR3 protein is CASSQLQGVNEKLFF. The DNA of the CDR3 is TGTGCCAGCAGCCAGTTGCAGGGTGTAAATGAAAAACTGTTTTTT.

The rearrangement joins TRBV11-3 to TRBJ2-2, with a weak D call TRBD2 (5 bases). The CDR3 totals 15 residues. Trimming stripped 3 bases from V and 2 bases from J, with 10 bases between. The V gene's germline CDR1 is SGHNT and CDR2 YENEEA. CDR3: CASSLDWGNTGELFF. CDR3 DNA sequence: TGTGCCAGCAGCTTGGACTGGGGAAACACCGGGGAGCTGTTTTTT.

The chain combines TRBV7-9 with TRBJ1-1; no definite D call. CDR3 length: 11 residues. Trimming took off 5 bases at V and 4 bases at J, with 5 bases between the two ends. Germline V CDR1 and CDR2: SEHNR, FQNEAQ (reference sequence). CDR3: CASSRGTEAFF. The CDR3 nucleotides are TGTGCCAGCAGCCGGGGCACTGAAGCTTTCTTT.

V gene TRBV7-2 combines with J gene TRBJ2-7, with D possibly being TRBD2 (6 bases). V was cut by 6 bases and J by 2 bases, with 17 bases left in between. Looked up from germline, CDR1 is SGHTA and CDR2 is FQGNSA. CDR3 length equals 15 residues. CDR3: CASSSGFLTTYEQYF. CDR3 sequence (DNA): TGTGCCAGCAGTAGCGGTTTTCTAACGACCTACGAGCAGTACTTC. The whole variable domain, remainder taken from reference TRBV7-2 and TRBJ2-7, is GAGVSQSPSNKVTEKGKDVELRCDPISGHTALYWYRQSLGQGLEFLIYFQGNSAPDKSGLPSDRFSAERTGGSVSTLTIQRTQQEDSAVYLCASSSGFLTTYEQYFGPGTRLTVT.

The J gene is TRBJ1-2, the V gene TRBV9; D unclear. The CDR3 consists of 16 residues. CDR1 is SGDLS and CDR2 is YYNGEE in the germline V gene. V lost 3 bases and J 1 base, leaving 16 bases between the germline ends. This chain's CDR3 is CASSESVTSHNYGYTF. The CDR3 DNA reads TGTGCCAGCAGCGAAAGCGTTACGAGTCATAACTATGGCTACACCTTC. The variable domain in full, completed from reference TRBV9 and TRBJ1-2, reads DSGVTQTPKHLITATGQRVTLRCSPRSGDLSVYWYQQSLDQGLQFLIQYYNGEERAKGNILERFSAQQFPDLHSELNLSSLELGDSALYFCASSESVTSHNYGYTFGSGTRLTVV.

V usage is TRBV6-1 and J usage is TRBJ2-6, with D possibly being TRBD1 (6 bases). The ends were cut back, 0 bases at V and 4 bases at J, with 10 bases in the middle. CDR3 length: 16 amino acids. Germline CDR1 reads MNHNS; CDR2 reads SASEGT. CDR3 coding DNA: TGTGCCAGCAGTGAAGCAGGGGGAGCAGGGGCCAACGTCCTGACTTTC. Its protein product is CASSEAGGAGANVLTF.

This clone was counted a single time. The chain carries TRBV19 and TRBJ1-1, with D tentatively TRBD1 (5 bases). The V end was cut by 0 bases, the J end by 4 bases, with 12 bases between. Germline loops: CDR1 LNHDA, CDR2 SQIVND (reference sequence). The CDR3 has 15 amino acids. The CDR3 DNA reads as TGTGCCAGTAGTATAGATCCAGGGCTGCGCACTGAAGCTTTCTTT. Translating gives CASSIDPGLRTEAFF.

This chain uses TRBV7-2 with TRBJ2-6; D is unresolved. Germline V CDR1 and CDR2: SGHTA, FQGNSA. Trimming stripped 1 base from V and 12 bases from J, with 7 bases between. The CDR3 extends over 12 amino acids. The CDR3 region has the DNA TGTGCCAGCAGCTTAGACAGTACCGTCCTGACTTTC. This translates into CASSLDSTVLTF.

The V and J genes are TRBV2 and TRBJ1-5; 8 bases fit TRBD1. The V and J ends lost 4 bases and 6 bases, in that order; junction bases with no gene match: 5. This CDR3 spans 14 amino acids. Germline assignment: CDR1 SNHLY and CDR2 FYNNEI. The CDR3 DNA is TGTGCCAGCAGTGGAACAGGGGGAGGTCAGCCCCAGCATTTT. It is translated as CASSGTGGGQPQHF.

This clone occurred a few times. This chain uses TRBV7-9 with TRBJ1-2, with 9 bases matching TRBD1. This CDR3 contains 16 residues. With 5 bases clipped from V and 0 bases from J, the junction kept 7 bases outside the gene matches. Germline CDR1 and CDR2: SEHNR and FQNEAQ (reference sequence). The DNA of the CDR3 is TGTGCCAGCAGCGCGATGGACAGGGGACCTAACTATGGCTACACCTTC. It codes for CASSAMDRGPNYGYTF. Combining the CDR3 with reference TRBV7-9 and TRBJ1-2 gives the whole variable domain DTGVSQNPRHKITKRGQNVTFRCDPISEHNRLYWYRQTLGQGPEFLTYFQNEAQLEKSRLLSDRFSAERPKGSFSTLEIQRTEQGDSAMYLCASSAMDRGPNYGYTFGSGTRLTVV.